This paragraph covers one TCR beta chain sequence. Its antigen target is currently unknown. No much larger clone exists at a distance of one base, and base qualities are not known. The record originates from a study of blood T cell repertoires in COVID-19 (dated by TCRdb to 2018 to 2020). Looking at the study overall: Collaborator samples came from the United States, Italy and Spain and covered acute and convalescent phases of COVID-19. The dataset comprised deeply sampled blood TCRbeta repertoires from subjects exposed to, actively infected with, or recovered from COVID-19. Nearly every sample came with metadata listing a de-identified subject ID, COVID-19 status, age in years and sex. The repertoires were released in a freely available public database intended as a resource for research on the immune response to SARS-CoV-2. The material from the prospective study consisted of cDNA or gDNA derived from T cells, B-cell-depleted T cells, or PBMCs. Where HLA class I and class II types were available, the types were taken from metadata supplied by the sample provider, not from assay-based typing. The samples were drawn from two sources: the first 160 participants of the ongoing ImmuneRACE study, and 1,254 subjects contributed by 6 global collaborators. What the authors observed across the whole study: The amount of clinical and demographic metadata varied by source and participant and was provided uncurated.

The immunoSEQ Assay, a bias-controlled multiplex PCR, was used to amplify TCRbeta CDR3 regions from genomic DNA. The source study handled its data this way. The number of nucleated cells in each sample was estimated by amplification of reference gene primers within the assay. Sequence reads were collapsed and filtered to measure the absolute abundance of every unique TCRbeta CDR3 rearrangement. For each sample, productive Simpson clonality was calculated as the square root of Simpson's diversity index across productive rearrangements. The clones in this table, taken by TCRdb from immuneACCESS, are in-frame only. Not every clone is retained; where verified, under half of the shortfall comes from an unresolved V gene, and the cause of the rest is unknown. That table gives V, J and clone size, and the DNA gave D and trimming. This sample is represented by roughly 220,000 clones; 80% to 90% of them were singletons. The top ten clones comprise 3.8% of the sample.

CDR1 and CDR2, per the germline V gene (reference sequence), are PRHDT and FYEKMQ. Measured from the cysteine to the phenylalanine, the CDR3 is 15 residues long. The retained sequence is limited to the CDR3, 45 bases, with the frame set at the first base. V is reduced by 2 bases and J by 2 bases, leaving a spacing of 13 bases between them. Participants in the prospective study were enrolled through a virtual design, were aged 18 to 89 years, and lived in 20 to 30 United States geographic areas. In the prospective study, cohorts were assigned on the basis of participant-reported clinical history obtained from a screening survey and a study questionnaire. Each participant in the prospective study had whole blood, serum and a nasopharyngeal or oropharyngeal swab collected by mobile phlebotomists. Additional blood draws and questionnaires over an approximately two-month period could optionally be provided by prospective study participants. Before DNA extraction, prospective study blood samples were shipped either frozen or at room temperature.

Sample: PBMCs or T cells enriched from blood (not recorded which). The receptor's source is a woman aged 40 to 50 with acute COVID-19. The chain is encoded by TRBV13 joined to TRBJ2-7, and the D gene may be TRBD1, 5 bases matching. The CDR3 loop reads CASSLSRQTAYEQYF. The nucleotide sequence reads TGTGCCAGCAGCTTAAGCCGACAGACAGCCTACGAGCAGTACTTC.